A single TCR beta chain is shown here with its context. Its antigen is not known. For the second PCR, which ran for roughly 6 to 11 cycles, a sample-barcoded 5' primer and a J-beta primer mix were used. TCRdb reprocessed the 5' RACE reads with MiXCR, giving one entry per CDR3 protein. This sample has about 1.4 million distinct CDR3 sequences; roughly 59% occur once, and the top ten carry roughly 6.3%. This CDR3 has 14 amino acids. From germline, CDR1 is KGHSH and CDR2 LQKENI. Trimming shortened V by 6 bases and J by 0 bases, and 11 bases separated the two germline ends. The sample is drawn from a study of blood T cells in healthy people across ages. General observations from the study: The fall in TCR beta diversity per million T cells was roughly linear with age. Relative to aged donors, long-lived donors carried more naive CD4+ cells and displayed higher diversity.

Roughly 10 milliliters of peripheral blood were drawn from each donor. The material sequenced was blood. The V and J genes are TRBV18 and TRBJ1-1; D unclear. The sequence was collected from a man between 18 and 35 years old in good health. This chain's CDR3 is CASSPAGVNTEAFF. CDR3 coding DNA: TGTGCCAGCTCTCCGGCCGGGGTGAACACTGAAGCTTTCTTT.